This note documents a single TCR beta chain sequence. The sample originates from a study of OX40 agonist ivuxolimab in advanced cancers. Profiled with immunoSEQ multiplex PCR; TCRdb holds only in-frame clones, not every one. The sample contains some 34,000 clones, around 84% of which appear only once. The CDR3 sequence is 14 residues long. Trimming shortened V by 4 bases and J by 2 bases, and 13 bases separated the two germline ends. Germline lookup yields CDR1 SGDLS and CDR2 YYNGEE. The TCR originated in an adult with an advanced solid tumor such as melanoma, head and neck, liver or kidney cancer. The starting material was CD4+ or CD8+ T cells sorted from blood, obtained in a trial of the OX40 agonist ivuxolimab. The gene calls are TRBV9 and TRBJ2-7; D not certain. The CDR3 sequence is CASSPALPPYEQYF. CDR3 nucleotide sequence: TGTGCCAGCAGCCCGGCTTTACCCCCCTACGAGCAGTACTTC.